The 22 T cell receptor beta chains listed next were all sequenced from one sample in a study of T cells in localized non-small cell lung cancer. This table comes from immunoSEQ multiplex PCR, and its TCRdb copy is limited to in-frame clones, with some not included. Of 50,000 to 70,000 clones in the sample, approximately 80% are singletons; the top ten hold roughly 5%. Sequenced here: PBMCs, sampled before any cancer treatment. Source of these receptors: a man aged 40-75 years with stage II lung adenocarcinoma.

CDR3 sequence: CASSRTGSFLDTEAFF. CDR3 in DNA: TGTGCCAGCAGCAGGACAGGGTCCTTTTTGGACACTGAAGCTTTCTTT. This chain joins TRBV14 and TRBJ1-1, with 8 bases identical to TRBD1. The CDR3 loop spans 16 amino acids. With 5 bases clipped from V and 3 bases from J, the junction kept 11 bases outside the gene matches. The germline CDR1 and CDR2 sequences are SGHDN and FVKESK.

The rearrangement joins TRBV7-8 to TRBJ2-7; TRBD2 agrees at 14 bases. CDR1 and CDR2 from the germline V gene are SGHVS and FQNEAQ. This CDR3 contains 15 residues. V lost 4 bases and J lost 5; bases outside the gene matches: 4. The CDR3, as DNA: TGTGCCAGCAGCTCGGGACTAGCGGGAGTAGACGAGCAGTACTTC. As protein: CASSSGLAGVDEQYF.

This chain links TRBV7-2 with TRBJ1-4; D is possibly TRBD1 (5 bases). Trimming took off 3 bases at V and 8 bases at J, with 13 bases between the two ends. CDR1 SGHTA and CDR2 FQGNSA come from the germline V gene. This CDR3 has 14 residues. The CDR3 DNA reads TGTGCCAGCAGCTTTAGAGGGGAGCTAGAAAAACTGTTTTTT. Its protein product is CASSFRGELEKLFF.

The chain carries TRBV7-8 and TRBJ1-1; perhaps TRBD1 as D (6 bases). Germline V gene lookup returns CDR1 SGHVS and CDR2 FQNEAQ. The V gene lost 4 bases and the J gene lost 0 bases, with 12 bases spanning the gap. This CDR3 is 15 amino acids long. The DNA of the CDR3 is TGTGCCAGCAGCTCCGAGGGGGGGATGAACACTGAAGCTTTCTTT. Its protein product is CASSSEGGMNTEAFF.

The chain combines TRBV28 with TRBJ1-2; no clear D gene. The germline gives CDR1 MDHEN, CDR2 SYDVKM. V lost 6 bases and J 6 bases, leaving 23 bases between the germline ends. The CDR3 extends over 16 amino acids. The CDR3 bases are TGTGCCAGCAGCGCCGGGGTCCTCCCCGGAAGGAATGGCTACACCTTC. It specifies CASSAGVLPGRNGYTF.

The chain couples TRBV5-1 to TRBJ2-2, with 9 bases fitting TRBD2. Unmatched junction bases numbered 7, after V lost 4 bases and J lost 3 bases. The germline V gene has CDR1 SGHRS and CDR2 YFSETQ. This CDR3 is built from 16 residues. CDR3 region: CASSGLGLADTGELFF. CDR3 in DNA: TGCGCCAGCAGCGGCCTGGGACTAGCAGACACCGGGGAGCTGTTTTTT.

The gene calls are TRBV18 and TRBJ2-6; 8 positions agree with TRBD2. The CDR3 covers 17 residues. The germline gives CDR1 KGHSH, CDR2 LQKENI. The trim removed 3 bases at V and 0 bases at J, leaving 4 bases unmatched. The DNA for the CDR3 is TGTGCCAGCTCACCGGCGGGGGGTGTCTCTGGGGCCAACGTCCTGACTTTC. This translates into CASSPAGGVSGANVLTF.

The chain carries TRBV15 and TRBJ2-1; TRBD2 matches 10 bases. The germline V gene has CDR1 LNHNV and CDR2 YYDKDF (reference sequence). Losses at the gene ends were 8 bases for V and 7 bases for J; bases not matched to a gene: 5. The CDR3 consists of 13 residues. The CDR3 coding sequence is TGTGCCACCGGCCTAGCGGGAGTTAATGAGCAGTTCTTC. The encoded protein is CATGLAGVNEQFF.

A few counts support this clone. The CDR3 reads CASSLDSMNTEAFF. The CDR3, as DNA: TGTGCCAGCAGCTTAGACAGTATGAACACTGAAGCTTTCTTT. The J gene is TRBJ1-1, the V gene TRBV7-3; TRBD1 might be the D (5 bases). There are 14 residues in the CDR3. Germline V gene sequence: CDR1 SGHTA, CDR2 FQGTGA. Trimming shortened V by 2 bases and J by 0 bases, and 7 bases separated the two germline ends.

This clone was found a few times. The V call is TRBV5-1, the J call TRBJ2-1; D perhaps matches TRBD2 (6 bases). The CDR3 is 15 amino acids. V lost 0 bases, J lost 7 bases, and 14 bases lay in between. Germline-derived CDR1 and CDR2 are SGHRS and YFSETQ. The CDR3 sequence is CASSLAGAEGNEQFF. As DNA, the CDR3 is TGCGCCAGCAGCTTGGCGGGAGCAGAGGGGAATGAGCAGTTCTTC.

J is TRBJ1-4 and V is TRBV30; D is unclear. This CDR3 spans 14 amino acids. Trimming removed 0 bases at V and 7 bases at J, with 12 bases between. Germline CDR1 reads GTSNPN; CDR2 reads SVGIG (reference sequence). The CDR3 DNA follows: TGTGCCTGGAGTGTTCTTGGTTGGAGTGAAAAACTGTTTTTT. Amino acid sequence: CAWSVLGWSEKLFF. The entire variable domain, with the rest obtained from reference TRBV30 and TRBJ1-4, is as follows: SQTIHQWPATLVQPVGSPLSLECTVEGTSNPNLYWYRQAAGRGLQLLFYSVGIGQISSEVPQNLSASRPQDRQFILSSKKLLLSDSGFYLCAWSVLGWSEKLFFGSGTQLSVL.

The chain carries TRBV21-1 and TRBJ2-7; the table's TRBD1 call for D was not verified on the DNA. TRBV21-1 is classified as a pseudogene. This CDR3 is 17 amino acids long. The chain's CDR3 is CASSKAGKLLGVGEQYF. Written as DNA, the CDR3 is TGTGCCAGCAGCAAAGCAGGGAAACTCTTAGGGGTCGGCGAGCAGTACTTC.

The chain recombines TRBV14 with TRBJ1-3; D not resolved. The CDR3 spans 13 residues. The germline V gene has CDR1 SGHDN and CDR2 FVKESK. Trimming removed 7 bases at V and 0 bases at J, with 7 bases between. The CDR3 DNA is TGTGCCAGCACCCGGGGCTCTGGAAACACCATATATTTT. Translated: CASTRGSGNTIYF.

The CDR3 DNA sequence: TGTGCCAGTAGTATAGGCTCCATCAATGGCTACACCTTC. Its protein product is CASSIGSINGYTF. The chain recombines TRBV19 with TRBJ1-2; D is unresolved. Germline loops: CDR1 LNHDA, CDR2 SQIVND (reference sequence). CDR3 length equals 13 residues. V was trimmed by 1 base and J by 6 bases, leaving 9 bases between them.

This clone appeared a single time. The CDR3 region has the DNA TGCGCCAGCAGCCGAGGGGGAGCAGCAGATACGCAGTATTTT. Translating gives CASSRGGAADTQYF. The rearrangement links TRBV4-3 to TRBJ2-3, with D possibly being TRBD1 (6 bases). The CDR3 totals 14 residues. Germline V lookup: CDR1 LGHNA, CDR2 YSLEER. V lost 4 bases and J 4 bases, leaving 12 bases between the germline ends.

The gene calls are TRBV6-1 and TRBJ2-7, with 9 bases lining up with TRBD2. Germline V gives CDR1 MNHNS, CDR2 SASEGT. This CDR3 region has 14 residues. V dropped 6 bases and J dropped 0; count of bases not matched to a gene: 3. As DNA, the CDR3 is TGTGCCAGCAGCGGACTAGCGCGCTCCTACGAGCAGTACTTC. Its protein product is CASSGLARSYEQYF.

This clone was picked up one time. This chain joins TRBV7-9 and TRBJ1-2, with TRBD1 as a possible D gene (5 bases). Per germline, CDR1 SEHNR and CDR2 FQNEAQ (reference sequence). CDR3 length equals 17 residues. V was trimmed by 4 bases and J by 0 bases, leaving 18 bases between them. The CDR3 DNA reads TGTGCCAGCAGCTCAACTTTAATGACAGAAACTAACTATGGCTACACCTTC. This encodes CASSSTLMTETNYGYTF.

The chain employs TRBV18 and TRBJ2-5, with TRBD2 as a possible D gene (6 bases). V was clipped by 4 bases and J by 1 base, with 10 bases between them. The CDR3 totals 14 residues. Germline-derived CDR1 and CDR2 are KGHSH and LQKENI. DNA for the CDR3: TGTGCCAGCTCACGTGCGGGACCCCAAGAGACCCAGTACTTC. It codes for CASSRAGPQETQYF.

The chain employs TRBV5-1 and TRBJ2-7, with no clear D. CDR3 length: 16 amino acids. V shed 1 base and J shed 2 bases, with 16 bases lying between them. CDR1 is SGHRS and CDR2 is YFSETQ in the germline V gene. The DNA for the CDR3 is TGCGCCAGCAGCTTGTCCCGGCTTTCCCGTCCCTACGAGCAGTACTTC. As protein: CASSLSRLSRPYEQYF.

The chain has TRBV19 and TRBJ1-5; D remains ambiguous. Trimming removed 0 bases from V and 3 bases from J, with 9 bases in between. CDR1 and CDR2 from the germline V gene are LNHDA and SQIVND (reference sequence). The CDR3 has 15 amino acids. The DNA of the CDR3 is TGTGCCAGTAGTATAGAACCAGCCAACAATCAGCCCCAGCATTTT. It yields the protein CASSIEPANNQPQHF.

The V and J genes are TRBV18 and TRBJ2-5; D gene unclear. Trimming pared 2 bases from V and 2 bases from J, leaving 6 bases between. Looked up from germline, CDR1 is KGHSH and CDR2 is LQKENI. The CDR3 is 13 amino acids. CDR3 nucleotide sequence: TGTGCCAGCTCACCATGGCAGCAAGAGACCCAGTACTTC. Protein: CASSPWQQETQYF.

The chain carries TRBV27 and TRBJ2-1, with TRBD2 as a possible D gene (6 bases). V lost 5 bases and J lost 13, with 12 bases in between. There are 11 residues in the CDR3. Germline CDR1 and CDR2: MNHEY and SMNVEV (reference sequence). CDR3 in amino acids: CASSPGTFQFF. Written as DNA, the CDR3 is TGTGCCAGCAGTCCCGGGACTTTCCAGTTCTTC.